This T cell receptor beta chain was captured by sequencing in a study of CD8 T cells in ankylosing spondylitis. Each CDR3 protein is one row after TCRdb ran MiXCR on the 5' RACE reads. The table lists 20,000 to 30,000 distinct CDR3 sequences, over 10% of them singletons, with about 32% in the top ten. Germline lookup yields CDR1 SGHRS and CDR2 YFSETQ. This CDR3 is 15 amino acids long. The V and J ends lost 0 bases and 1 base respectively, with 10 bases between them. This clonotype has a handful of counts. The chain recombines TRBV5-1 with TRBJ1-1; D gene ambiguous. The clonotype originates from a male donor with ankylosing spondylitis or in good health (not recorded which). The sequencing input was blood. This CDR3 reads CASSLVPRQNTEAFF. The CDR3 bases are TGCGCCAGCAGCTTGGTTCCCAGGCAGAACACTGAAGCTTTCTTT.